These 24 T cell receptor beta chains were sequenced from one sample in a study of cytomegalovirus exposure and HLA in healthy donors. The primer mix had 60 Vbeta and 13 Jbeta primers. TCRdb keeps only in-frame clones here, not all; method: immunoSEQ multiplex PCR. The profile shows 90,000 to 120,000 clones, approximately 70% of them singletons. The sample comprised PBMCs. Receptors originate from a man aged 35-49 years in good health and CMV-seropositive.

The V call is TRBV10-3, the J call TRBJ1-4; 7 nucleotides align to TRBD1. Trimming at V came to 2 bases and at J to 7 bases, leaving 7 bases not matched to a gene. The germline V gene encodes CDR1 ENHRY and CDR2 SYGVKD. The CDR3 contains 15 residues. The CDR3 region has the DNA TGTGCCATCAGTGAGACGACAGGGATAGCTGAAAAACTGTTTTTT. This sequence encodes CAISETTGIAEKLFF.

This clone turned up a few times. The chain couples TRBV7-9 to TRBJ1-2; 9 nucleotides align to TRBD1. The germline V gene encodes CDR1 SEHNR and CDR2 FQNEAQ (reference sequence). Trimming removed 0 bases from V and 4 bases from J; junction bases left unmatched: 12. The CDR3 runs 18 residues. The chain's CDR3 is CASSLAYYRGHSLYGYTF. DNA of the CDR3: TGTGCCAGCAGCTTAGCATATTACAGGGGGCACTCCCTCTATGGCTACACCTTC.

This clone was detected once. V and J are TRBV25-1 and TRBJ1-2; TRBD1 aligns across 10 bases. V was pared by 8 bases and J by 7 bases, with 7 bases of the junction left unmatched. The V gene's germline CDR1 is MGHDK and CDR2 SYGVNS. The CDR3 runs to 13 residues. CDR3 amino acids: CASAPTGGGGYTF. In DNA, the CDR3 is TGTGCCAGCGCACCGACAGGGGGCGGTGGCTACACCTTC.

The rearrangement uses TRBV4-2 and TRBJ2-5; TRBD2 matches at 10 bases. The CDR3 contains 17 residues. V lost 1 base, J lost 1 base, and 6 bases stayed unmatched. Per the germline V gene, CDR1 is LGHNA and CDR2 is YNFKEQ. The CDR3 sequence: CASSQGVAGGSQETQYF. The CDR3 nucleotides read TGTGCCAGCAGCCAAGGTGTAGCGGGAGGTAGCCAAGAGACCCAGTACTTC.

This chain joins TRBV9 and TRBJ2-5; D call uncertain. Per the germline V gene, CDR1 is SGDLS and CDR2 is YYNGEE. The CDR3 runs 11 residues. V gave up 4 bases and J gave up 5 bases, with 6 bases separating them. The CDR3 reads CASSIRETQYF. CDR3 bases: TGTGCCAGCAGCATCAGGGAGACCCAGTACTTC.

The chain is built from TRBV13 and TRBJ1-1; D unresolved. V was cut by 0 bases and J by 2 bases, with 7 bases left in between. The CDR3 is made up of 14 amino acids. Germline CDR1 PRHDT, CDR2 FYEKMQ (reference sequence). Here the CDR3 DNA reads TGTGCCAGCAGCTTAGGCTCAGTCAACACTGAAGCTTTCTTT. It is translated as CASSLGSVNTEAFF. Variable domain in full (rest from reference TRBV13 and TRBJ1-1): AAGVIQSPRHLIKEKRETATLKCYPIPRHDTVYWYQQGPGQDPQFLISFYEKMQSDKGSIPDRFSAQQFSDYHSELNMSSLELGDSALYFCASSLGSVNTEAFFGQGTRLTVV.

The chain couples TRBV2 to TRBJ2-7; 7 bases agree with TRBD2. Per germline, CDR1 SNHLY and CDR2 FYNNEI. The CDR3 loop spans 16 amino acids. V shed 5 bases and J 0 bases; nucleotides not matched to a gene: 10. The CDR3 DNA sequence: TGTGCCAGCAGTCCCACTAGCGCCTTAAGCTCCTACGAGCAGTACGTC. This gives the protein CASSPTSALSSYEQYV.

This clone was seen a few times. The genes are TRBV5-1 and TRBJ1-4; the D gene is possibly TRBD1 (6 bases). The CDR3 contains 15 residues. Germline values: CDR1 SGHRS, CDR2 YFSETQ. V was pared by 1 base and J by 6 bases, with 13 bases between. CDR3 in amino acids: CASSLRGTSDEKLFF. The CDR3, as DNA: TGCGCCAGCAGCTTGAGGGGGACAAGCGATGAAAAACTGTTTTTT.

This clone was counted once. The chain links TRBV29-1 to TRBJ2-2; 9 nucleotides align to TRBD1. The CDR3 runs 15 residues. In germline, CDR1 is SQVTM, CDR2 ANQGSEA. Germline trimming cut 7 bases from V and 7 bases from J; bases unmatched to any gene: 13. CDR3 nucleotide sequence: TGCAGCGGGCGGGCGGGACAGGGTGTGATCGGGGAGCTGTTTTTT. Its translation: CSGRAGQGVIGELFF.

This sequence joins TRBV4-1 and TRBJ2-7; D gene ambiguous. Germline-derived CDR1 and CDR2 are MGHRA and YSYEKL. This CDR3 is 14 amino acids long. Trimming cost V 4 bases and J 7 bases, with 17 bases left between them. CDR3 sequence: CASSPLPLGGEQYF. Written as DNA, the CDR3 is TGCGCCAGCAGCCCCCTGCCGCTAGGTGGTGAGCAGTACTTC.

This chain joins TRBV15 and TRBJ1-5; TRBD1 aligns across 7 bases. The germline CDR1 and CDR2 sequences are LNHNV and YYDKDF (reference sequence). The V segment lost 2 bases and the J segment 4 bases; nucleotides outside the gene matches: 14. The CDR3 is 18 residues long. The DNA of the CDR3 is TGTGCCACCAGCAGAATTGGGGGTCCACAGGGGACGAATCAGCCCCAGCATTTT. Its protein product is CATSRIGGPQGTNQPQHF.

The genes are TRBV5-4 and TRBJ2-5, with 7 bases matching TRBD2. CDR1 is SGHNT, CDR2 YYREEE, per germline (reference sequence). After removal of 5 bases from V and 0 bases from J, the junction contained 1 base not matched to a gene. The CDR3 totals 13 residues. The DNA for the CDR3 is TGTGCCAGCAGGCGGGAGTACCAAGAGACCCAGTACTTC. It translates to CASRREYQETQYF. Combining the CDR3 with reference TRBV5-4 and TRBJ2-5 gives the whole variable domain ETGVTQSPTHLIKTRGQQVTLRCSSQSGHNTVSWYQQALGQGPQFIFQYYREEENGRGNFPPRFSGLQFPNYSSELNVNALELDDSALYLCASRREYQETQYFGPGTRLLVL.

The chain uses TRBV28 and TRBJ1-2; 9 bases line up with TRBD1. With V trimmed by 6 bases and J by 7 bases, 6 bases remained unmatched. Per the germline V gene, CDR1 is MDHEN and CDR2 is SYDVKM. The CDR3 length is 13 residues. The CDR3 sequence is CASRADRGRGYTF. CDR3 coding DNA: TGTGCCAGCAGAGCGGACAGGGGCCGTGGCTACACCTTC.

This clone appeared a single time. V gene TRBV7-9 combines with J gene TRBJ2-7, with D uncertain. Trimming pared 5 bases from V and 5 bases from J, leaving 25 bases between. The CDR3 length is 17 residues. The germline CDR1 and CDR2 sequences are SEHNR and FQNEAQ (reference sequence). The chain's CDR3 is CASSPLPSPRSQHEQYF. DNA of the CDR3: TGTGCCAGCAGCCCCCTACCATCACCACGAAGCCAACACGAGCAGTACTTC.

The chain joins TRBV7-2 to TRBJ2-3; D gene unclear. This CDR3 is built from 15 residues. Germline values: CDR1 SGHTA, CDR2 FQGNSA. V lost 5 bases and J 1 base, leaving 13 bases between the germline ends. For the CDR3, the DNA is TGTGCCAGCAGCCAAGCTAGAATAGGCACAGATACGCAGTATTTT. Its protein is CASSQARIGTDTQYF.

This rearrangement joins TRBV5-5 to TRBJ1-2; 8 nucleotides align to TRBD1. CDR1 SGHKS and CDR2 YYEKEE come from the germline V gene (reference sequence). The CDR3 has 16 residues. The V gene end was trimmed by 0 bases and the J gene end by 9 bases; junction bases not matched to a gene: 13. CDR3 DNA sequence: TGTGCCAGCAGCTTGGTATCGACAGGGGACTTTATCCGCTACACCTTC. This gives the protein CASSLVSTGDFIRYTF.

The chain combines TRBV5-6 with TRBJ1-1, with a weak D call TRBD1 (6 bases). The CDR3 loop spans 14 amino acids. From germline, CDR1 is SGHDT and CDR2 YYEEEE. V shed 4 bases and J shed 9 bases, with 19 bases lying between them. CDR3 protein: CASSQITEGGKAFF. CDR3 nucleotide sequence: TGTGCCAGCAGCCAGATTACCGAGGGGGGGAAAGCTTTCTTT.

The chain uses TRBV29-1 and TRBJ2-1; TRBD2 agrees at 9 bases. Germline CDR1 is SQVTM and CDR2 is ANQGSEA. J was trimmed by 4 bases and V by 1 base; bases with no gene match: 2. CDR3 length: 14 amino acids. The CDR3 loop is CSVEGGRAYNEQFF. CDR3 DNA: TGCAGCGTTGAAGGCGGGAGGGCTTACAATGAGCAGTTCTTC.

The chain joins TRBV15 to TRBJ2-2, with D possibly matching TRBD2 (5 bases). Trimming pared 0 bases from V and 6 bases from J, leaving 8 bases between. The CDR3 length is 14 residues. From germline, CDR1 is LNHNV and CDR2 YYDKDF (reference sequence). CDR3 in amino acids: CATSRDRGPGELFF. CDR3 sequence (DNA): TGTGCCACCAGCAGAGATCGGGGTCCCGGGGAGCTGTTTTTT. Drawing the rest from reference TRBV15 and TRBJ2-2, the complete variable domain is DAMVIQNPRYQVTQFGKPVTLSCSQTLNHNVMYWYQQKSSQAPKLLFHYYDKDFNNEADTPDNFQSRRPNTSFCFLDIRSPGLGDTAMYLCATSRDRGPGELFFGEGSRLTVL.

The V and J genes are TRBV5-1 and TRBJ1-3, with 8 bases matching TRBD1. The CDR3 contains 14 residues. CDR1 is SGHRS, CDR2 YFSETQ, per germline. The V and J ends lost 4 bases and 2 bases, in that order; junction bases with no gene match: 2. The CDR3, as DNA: TGCGCCAGCAGCCGGACAGGGACTGGAAACACCATATATTTT. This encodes CASSRTGTGNTIYF. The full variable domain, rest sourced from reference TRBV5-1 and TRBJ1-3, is KAGVTQTPRYLIKTRGQQVTLSCSPISGHRSVSWYQQTPGQGLQFLFEYFSETQRNKGNFPGRFSGRQFSNSRSEMNVSTLELGDSALYLCASSRTGTGNTIYFGEGSWLTVV.

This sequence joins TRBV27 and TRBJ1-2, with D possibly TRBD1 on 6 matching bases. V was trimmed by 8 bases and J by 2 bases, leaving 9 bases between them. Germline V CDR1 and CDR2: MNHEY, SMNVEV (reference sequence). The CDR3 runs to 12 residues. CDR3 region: CASSDRNYGYTF. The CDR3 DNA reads TGTGCCAGCTCGGACAGAAACTATGGCTACACCTTC.

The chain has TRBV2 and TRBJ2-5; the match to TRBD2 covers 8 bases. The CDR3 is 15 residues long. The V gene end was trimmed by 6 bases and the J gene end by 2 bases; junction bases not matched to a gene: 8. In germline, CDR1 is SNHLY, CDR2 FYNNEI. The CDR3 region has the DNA TGTGCCAGCAGATATACTAGCGGCCTTCAAGAGACCCAGTACTTC. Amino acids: CASRYTSGLQETQYF.

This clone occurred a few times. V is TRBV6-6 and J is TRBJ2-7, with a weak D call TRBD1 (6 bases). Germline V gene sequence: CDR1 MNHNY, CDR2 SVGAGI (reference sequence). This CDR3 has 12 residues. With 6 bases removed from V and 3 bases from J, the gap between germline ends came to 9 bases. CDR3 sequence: CASRLGGYEQYF. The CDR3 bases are TGTGCCAGCAGATTAGGGGGCTACGAGCAGTACTTC.

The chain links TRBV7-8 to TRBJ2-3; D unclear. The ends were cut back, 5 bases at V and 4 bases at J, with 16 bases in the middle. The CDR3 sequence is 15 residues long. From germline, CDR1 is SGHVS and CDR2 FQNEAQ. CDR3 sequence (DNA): TGTGCCAGCAGCGATAGCACCCTCGGAGCAGATACGCAGTATTTT. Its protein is CASSDSTLGADTQYF.